This T cell receptor beta chain was sequenced in a study of blood T cell repertoires in COVID-19. In the study overall: COVID-19 samples, acute and convalescent, were from the United States, Italy and Spain. T cells, B-cell-depleted T cells, or PBMCs provided the cDNA or gDNA that served as material.

V shed 4 bases, J shed 2 bases, and the junction held 8 bases outside the gene matches. The CDR3 loop spans 16 amino acids. CDR1 and CDR2 (germline): LNHDA, SQIVND (reference sequence). Authors' processing steps: Counts of nucleated cells, estimated from reference gene primer amplification, were obtained. Measured with immunoSEQ multiplex PCR; TCRdb has only the in-frame clones, and not every one. The V and J calls and clone size come from that table; D and trimming were worked out from the DNA. The table includes about 170,000 clones, 70% to 90% detected once. The TCR was taken from a man aged 60-69 years who had recovered from COVID-19. This chain links TRBV19 with TRBJ1-5, with 7 bases matching TRBD1. The material sequenced was peripheral blood. The CDR3 bases are TGTGCCAGTAGTACCTCATACAGGGGAGGCAATCAGCCCCAGCATTTT. It yields the protein CASSTSYRGGNQPQHF. Together with reference TRBV19 and TRBJ1-5, the CDR3 gives the full variable domain: DGGITQSPKYLFRKEGQNVTLSCEQNLNHDAMYWYRQDPGQGLRLIYYSQIVNDFQKGDIAEGYSVSREKKESFPLTVTSAQKNPTAFYLCASSTSYRGGNQPQHFGDGTRLSIL.